This T cell receptor (beta chain) emerged from a study of shared clonotypes between healthy human individuals. Study-wide context: Each donor contributed plates that comprised three CD4 naive, three CD4 memory, two CD8 naive and one CD8 memory.

Naive CD8 cells lacked CD45RO, underwent positive selection for CCR7 and left out terminally differentiated effector memory CD45RA+ cells. Those who donated were healthy HIV-negative adults, with no recent acute infections or vaccinations reported. Donors, without exception, were Caucasian adults residing in Nashville, Tennessee. Assay: immunoSEQ multiplex PCR; the TCRdb copy retains only in-frame clones and omits some. This sample yields roughly 2,000,000 clones, of which over 85% are seen a single time; about 1.7% belongs to the top ten. This CDR3 has 18 residues. Germline loops: CDR1 LGHNA, CDR2 YNFKEQ. Unmatched junction bases numbered 9, after V lost 1 base and J lost 2 bases.

The chain joins TRBV4-2 to TRBJ2-3, with TRBD2 matching over 10 bases. Sequencing was performed on naive CD8+ T cells from PBMCs. The receptor comes from a man aged 18 to 30 in good health. Some clones in this sample may be carry-over from other donors' samples. CDR3 protein: CASSQVLQTSGITDTQYF. The CDR3 DNA reads TGTGCCAGCAGCCAAGTTTTACAAACTAGCGGGATCACAGATACGCAGTATTTT.